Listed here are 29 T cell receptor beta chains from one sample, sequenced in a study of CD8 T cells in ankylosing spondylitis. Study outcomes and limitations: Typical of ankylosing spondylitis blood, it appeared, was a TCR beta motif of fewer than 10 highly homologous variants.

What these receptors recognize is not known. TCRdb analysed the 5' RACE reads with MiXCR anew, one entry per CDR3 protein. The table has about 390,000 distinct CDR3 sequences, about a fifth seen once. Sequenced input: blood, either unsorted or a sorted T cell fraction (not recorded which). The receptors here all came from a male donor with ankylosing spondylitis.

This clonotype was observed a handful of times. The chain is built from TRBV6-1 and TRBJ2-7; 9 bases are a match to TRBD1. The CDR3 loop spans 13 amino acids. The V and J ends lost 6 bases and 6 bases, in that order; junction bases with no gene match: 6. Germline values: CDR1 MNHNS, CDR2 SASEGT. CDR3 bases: TGTGCCAGCAGCGGACAGGGGTTCCGCGAGCAGTACTTC. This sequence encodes CASSGQGFREQYF.

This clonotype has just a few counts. The CDR3 sequence is CASSYSTGGGRYF. The CDR3 nucleotides read TGTGCCAGCAGTTACTCGACCGGAGGCGGTCGGTACTTC. This chain links TRBV6-2 or TRBV6-3 with TRBJ2-7; tentatively, D is TRBD2 (5 bases). The germline gives CDR1 MNHEY, CDR2 SVGEGT. Trimming pared 0 bases from V and 12 bases from J, leaving 15 bases between. The length of the CDR3 is 13 residues.

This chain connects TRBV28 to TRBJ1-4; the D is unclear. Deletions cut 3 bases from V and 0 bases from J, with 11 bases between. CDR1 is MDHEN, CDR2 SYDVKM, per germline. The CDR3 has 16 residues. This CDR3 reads CASSFAGGTTNEKLFF. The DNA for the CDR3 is TGTGCCAGCAGTTTCGCAGGAGGGACAACTAATGAAAAACTGTTTTTT.

For the CDR3, the DNA is TGCGCCAGCAGCCAAACAGTGGGTCGCTCCTACGAGCAGTACTTC. Residues: CASSQTVGRSYEQYF. The J gene is TRBJ2-7, the V gene TRBV5-1; D ambiguous. V was pared by 4 bases and J by 0 bases, with 14 bases between. Germline-derived CDR1 and CDR2 are SGHRS and YFSETQ. The CDR3 runs 15 residues.

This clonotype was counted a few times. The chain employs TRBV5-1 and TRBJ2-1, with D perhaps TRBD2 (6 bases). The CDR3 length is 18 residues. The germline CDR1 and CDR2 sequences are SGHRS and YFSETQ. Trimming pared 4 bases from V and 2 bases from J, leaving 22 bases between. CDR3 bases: TGCGCCAGCAGCCCGCCCCGAATAGCGGAACATCCCTACAATGAGCAGTTCTTC. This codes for CASSPPRIAEHPYNEQFF.

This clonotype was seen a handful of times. The CDR3 loop reads CSARDPEQGWRNTEAFF. CDR3 coding DNA: TGCAGTGCTAGAGACCCGGAACAGGGGTGGAGGAACACTGAAGCTTTCTTT. This chain connects TRBV20-1 to TRBJ1-1; 7 positions agree with TRBD1. Germline V gene data show CDR1 as DFQATT and CDR2 as SNEGSKA (reference sequence). V dropped 0 bases and J dropped 1; count of bases not matched to a gene: 11. The CDR3 consists of 17 residues.

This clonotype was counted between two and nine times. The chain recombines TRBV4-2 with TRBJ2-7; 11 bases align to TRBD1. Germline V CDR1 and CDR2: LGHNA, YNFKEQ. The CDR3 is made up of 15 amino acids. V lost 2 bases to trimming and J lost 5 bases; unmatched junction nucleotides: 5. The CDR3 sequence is CASSQPGTGGNEQYF. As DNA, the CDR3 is TGTGCCAGCAGCCAACCGGGGACAGGGGGGAACGAGCAGTACTTC.

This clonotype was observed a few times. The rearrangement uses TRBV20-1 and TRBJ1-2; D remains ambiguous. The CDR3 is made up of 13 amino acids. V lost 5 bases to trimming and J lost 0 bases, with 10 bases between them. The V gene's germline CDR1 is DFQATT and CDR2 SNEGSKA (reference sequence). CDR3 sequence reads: CSADLTPNYGYTF. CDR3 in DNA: TGCAGTGCTGACCTAACTCCTAACTATGGCTACACCTTC.

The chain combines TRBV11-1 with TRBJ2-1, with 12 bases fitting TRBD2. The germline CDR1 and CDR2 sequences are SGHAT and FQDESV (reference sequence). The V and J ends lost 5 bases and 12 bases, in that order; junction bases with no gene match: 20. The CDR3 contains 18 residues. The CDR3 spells CASSGTSGQWTKLGGQFF. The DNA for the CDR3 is TGTGCCAGCAGCGGGACTAGCGGGCAATGGACTAAGCTTGGGGGGCAGTTCTTC. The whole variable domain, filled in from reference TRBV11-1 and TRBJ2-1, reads EAEVAQSPRYKITEKSQAVAFWCDPISGHATLYWYRQILGQGPELLVQFQDESVVDDSQLPKDRFSAERLKGVDSTLKIQPAELGDSAMYLCASSGTSGQWTKLGGQFFGPGTRLTVL.

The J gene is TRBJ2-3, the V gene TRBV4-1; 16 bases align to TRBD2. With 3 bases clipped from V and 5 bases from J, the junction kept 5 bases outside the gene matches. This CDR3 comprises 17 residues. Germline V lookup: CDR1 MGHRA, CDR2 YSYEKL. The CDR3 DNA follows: TGCGCCAGCAGCCAGATTGGGACTAGCGGGAGGGAAGATACGCAGTATTTT. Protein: CASSQIGTSGREDTQYF.

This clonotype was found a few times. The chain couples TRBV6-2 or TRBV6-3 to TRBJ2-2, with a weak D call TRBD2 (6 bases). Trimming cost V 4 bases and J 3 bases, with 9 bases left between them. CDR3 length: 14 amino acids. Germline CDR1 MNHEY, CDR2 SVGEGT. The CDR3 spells CASSSWGDTGELFF. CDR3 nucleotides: TGTGCCAGCAGTTCATGGGGGGACACCGGGGAGCTGTTTTTT.

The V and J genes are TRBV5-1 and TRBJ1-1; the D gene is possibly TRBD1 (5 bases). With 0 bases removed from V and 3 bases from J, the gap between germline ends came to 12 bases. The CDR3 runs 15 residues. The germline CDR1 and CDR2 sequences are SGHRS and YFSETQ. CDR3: CASSLAGQGDTEAFF. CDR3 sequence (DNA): TGCGCCAGCAGCTTGGCCGGCCAGGGAGACACTGAAGCTTTCTTT.

The CDR3 coding sequence is TGTGCCAGCAGCTTAGCCCGGACAGGGCCCAATGAGCAGTTCTTC. Its translation: CASSLARTGPNEQFF. The gene calls are TRBV7-9 and TRBJ2-1; 8 nucleotides line up with TRBD1. The germline V gene has CDR1 SEHNR and CDR2 FQNEAQ (reference sequence). V lost 0 bases and J lost 6; bases outside the gene matches: 4. There are 15 residues in the CDR3.

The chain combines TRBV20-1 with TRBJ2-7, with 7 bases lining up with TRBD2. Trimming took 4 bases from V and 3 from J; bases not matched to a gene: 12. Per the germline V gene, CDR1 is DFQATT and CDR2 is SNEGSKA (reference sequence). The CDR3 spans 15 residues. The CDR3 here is CSANHASGLIYEQYF. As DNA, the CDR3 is TGCAGTGCTAACCACGCTAGCGGCCTCATCTACGAGCAGTACTTC.

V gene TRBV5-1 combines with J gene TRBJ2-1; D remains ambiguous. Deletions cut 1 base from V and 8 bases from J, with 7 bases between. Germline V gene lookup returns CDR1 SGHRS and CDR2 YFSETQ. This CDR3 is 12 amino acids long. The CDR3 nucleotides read TGCGCCAGCAGCTTGTCCCTCCATGAGCAGTTCTTC. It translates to CASSLSLHEQFF.

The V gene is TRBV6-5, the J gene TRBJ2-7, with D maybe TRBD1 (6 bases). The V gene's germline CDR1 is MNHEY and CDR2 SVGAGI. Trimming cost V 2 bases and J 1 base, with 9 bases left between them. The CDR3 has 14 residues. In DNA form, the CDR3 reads TGTGCCAGCAGTTACAGCAGGGGTTCCTACGAGCAGTACTTC. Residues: CASSYSRGSYEQYF.

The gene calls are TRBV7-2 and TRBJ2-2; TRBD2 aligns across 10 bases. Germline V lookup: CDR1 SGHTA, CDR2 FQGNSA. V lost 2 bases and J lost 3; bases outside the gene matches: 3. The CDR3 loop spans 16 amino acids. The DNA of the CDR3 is TGTGCCAGCAGCTTAAGGGGGACTAGCGACACCGGGGAGCTGTTTTTT. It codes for CASSLRGTSDTGELFF.

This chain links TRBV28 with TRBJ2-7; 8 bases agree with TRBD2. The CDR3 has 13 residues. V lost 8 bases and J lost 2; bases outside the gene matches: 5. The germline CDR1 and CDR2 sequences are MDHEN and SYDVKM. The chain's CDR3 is CASYTSGTYEQYF. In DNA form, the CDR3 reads TGTGCCAGCTATACTAGCGGCACCTACGAGCAGTACTTC. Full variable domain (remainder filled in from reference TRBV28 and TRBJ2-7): DVKVTQSSRYLVKRTGEKVFLECVQDMDHENMFWYRQDPGLGLRLIYFSYDVKMKEKGDIPEGYSVSREKKERFSLILESASTNQTSMYLCASYTSGTYEQYFGPGTRLTVT.

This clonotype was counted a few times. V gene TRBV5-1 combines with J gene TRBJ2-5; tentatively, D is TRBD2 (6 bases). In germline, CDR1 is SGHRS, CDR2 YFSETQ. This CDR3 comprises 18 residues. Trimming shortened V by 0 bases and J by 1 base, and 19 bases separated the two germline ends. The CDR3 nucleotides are TGCGCCAGCAGCTTGGCGTTGGCGGATAGCGGACTCCAAGAGACCCAGTACTTC. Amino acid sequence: CASSLALADSGLQETQYF.

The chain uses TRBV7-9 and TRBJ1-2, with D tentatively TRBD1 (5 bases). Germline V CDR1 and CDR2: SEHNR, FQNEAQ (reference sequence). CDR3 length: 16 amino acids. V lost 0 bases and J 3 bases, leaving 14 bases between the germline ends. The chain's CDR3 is CASSLASPGTYYGYTF. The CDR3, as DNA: TGTGCCAGCAGCTTAGCGAGTCCGGGGACCTACTATGGCTACACCTTC.

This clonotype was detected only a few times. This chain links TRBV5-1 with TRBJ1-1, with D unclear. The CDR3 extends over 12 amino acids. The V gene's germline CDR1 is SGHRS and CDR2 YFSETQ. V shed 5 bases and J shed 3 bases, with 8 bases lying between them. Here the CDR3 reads CASRYGDTEAFF. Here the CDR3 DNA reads TGCGCCAGCAGATACGGGGACACTGAAGCTTTCTTT.

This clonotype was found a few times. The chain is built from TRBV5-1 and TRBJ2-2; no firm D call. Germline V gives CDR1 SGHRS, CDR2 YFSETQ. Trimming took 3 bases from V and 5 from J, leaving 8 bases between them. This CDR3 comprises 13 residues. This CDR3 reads CASSSLVTGELFF. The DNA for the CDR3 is TGCGCCAGCAGCTCTCTCGTAACCGGGGAGCTGTTTTTT.

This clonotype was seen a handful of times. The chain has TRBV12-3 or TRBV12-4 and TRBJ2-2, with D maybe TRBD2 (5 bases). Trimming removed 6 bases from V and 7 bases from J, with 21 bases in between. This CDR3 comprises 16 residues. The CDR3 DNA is TGTGCCAGCAGCATAACTAGTGGGAGTTATAGCGGGGAGCTGTTTTTT. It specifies CASSITSGSYSGELFF.

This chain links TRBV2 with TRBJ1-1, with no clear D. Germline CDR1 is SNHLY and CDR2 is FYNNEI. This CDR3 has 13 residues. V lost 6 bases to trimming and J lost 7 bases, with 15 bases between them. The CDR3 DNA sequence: TGTGCCAGCAGGGGCGGGCATGCAGGTGAAGCTTTCTTT. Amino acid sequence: CASRGGHAGEAFF.

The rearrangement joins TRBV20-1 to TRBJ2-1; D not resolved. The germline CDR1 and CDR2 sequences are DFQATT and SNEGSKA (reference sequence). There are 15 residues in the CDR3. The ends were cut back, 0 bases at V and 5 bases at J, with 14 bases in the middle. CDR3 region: CSARDTHRLDNEQFF. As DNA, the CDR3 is TGCAGTGCTAGAGATACCCACCGTCTAGACAATGAGCAGTTCTTC.

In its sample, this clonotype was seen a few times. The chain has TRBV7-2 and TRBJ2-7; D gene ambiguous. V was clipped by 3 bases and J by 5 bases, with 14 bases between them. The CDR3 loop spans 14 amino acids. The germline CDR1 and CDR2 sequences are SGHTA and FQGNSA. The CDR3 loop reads CASSLDGPPNEQYF. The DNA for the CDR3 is TGTGCCAGCAGCTTGGACGGGCCCCCTAACGAGCAGTACTTC.

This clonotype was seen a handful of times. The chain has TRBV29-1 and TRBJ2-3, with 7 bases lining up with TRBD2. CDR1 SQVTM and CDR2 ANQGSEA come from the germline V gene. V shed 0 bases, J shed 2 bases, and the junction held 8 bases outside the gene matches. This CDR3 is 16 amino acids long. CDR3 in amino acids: CSVEDRIREATDTQYF. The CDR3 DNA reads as TGCAGCGTTGAAGATCGAATCCGGGAGGCCACAGATACGCAGTATTTT.

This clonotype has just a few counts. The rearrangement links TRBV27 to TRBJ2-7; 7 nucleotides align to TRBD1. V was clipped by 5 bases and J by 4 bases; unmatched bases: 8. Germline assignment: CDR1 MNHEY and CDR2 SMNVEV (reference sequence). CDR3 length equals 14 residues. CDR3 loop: CASSRRQGMYEQYF. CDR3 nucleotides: TGTGCCAGCAGTCGCCGACAGGGTATGTACGAGCAGTACTTC.

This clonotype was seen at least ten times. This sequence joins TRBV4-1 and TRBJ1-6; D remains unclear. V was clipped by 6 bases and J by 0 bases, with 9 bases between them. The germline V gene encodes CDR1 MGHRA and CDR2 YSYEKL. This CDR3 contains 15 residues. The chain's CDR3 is CASRPFGSYNSPLHF. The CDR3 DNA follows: TGCGCCAGCAGGCCGTTCGGCTCCTATAATTCACCCCTCCACTTT.